The TCR beta chain described here comes from a study of monozygotic twins with inflammatory bowel disease (dated by TCRdb to the late 2010s). Regarding the study in general: In total, approximately 28 monozygotic twin pairs made up the full study: 19 Danish pairs, all IBD-discordant, plus nine German pairs, of which four were IBD-concordant and five were IBD-discordant. Each individual had, on average, about 151 000 unique TCRalpha sequences and 181 000 unique TCRbeta sequences available for analysis. Disease-associated traits were sought mainly through comparisons between IBD patients and their genetically identical healthy co-twins within discordant pairs.

To note about this clonotype: Its recognized antigen is unknown.

The investigation overall reported the following: Because patients were on differing immunosuppressive treatments, the repertoires may have picked up extra background noise and inter-individual variability. IBD patients had lower TCRbeta repertoire diversity, measured by the inverse Simpson index, than their healthy co-twins. The analysis was unable to tell apart different T cell subtypes. No difference in repertoire similarity was observed between concordant and discordant twins, possibly owing to limited statistical power. Compared with healthy twins, IBD patients had fewer clonotypes in common with other individuals, a difference most pronounced in patients showing signs of disease activity. No single strong signal or clonotype linked to IBD turned up in the results, so the idea that one exists was not supported.

An approximately 2.5 ml peripheral blood sample was drawn into PAXgene tubes per donor and stored at -80°C. Total RNA was isolated from whole blood with the PAXgene blood miRNA kit on an automated QIAcube, without T cell sorting. Peripheral blood from monozygotic twin pairs who were concordant or discordant for inflammatory bowel disease underwent deep TCRalpha and TCRbeta repertoire profiling using unique molecular barcoding. Smoking habits were recorded for all twin pairs, and individuals were classified as current, former or never smokers. Including cysteine and phenylalanine, the CDR3 has 13 amino acids. No nucleotide data were recorded. CDR1 SNHLY and CDR2 FYNNEI are derived from the germline V gene. Library preparation employed 5' RACE. The input for every TCR library was roughly 3.5 ug of total RNA. For each sample, cDNA was synthesized in eight separate reactions using SMARTScribe reverse transcriptase. Unique molecular identifiers containing a 6-nucleotide sample barcode were introduced through template switching during cDNA synthesis. Amplification of TCRalpha and TCRbeta cDNA involved two nested PCRs of approximately 16 and 10 cycles, and each PCR was followed by bead purification. Before amplification, the cDNA was treated with uracil DNA-glycosylase and purified using the QIAquick PCR purification kit. The second PCR added Illumina TruSeq-compatible adapters along with sample-specific barcodes. Library quality and concentration were assessed using TapeStation and Qubit, and roughly 5.5 ng of each library was pooled. Sequencing of pooled libraries was carried out on an Illumina HiSeq2500 single-index Rapid Run using 2 x 100 bp reads and custom sequencing primers. As for the authors' bioinformatics: MiGEC version 1.2.6 was used for UMI-based consensus assembly, which corrected PCR and sequencing errors. V(D)J alignment, clonotype assembly and CDR3 extraction were performed with MiXCR version 2.1.1. Gene usage, clonotype sharing and MAIT/NKT TCR abundance were normalised by analysing the top 1000, 10 000 and 20 000 clonotypes per sample. Diversity was computed as the inverse Simpson index with the vegan R package after downsampling to 27 000 UMIs. Statistical testing used paired Mann-Whitney U tests on the discordant twin pairs and applied Benjamini-Hochberg correction for multiple testing. TCRdb reprocessed the reads, reporting each CDR3 protein sequence once and no DNA. In this record, the V and J calls reflect TCRdb's handling and not the investigators' own analysis. This sample's listing comprises about 210,000 distinct CDR3 sequences. The ten largest clones represent 1.6% of the sample.

The TCR comes from a human donor with ulcerative colitis or Crohn's disease, or a healthy co-twin of an affected twin (not recorded which). The receptor chain draws on TRBV2 and TRBJ1-1. Sequencing was performed on blood. This receptor has the CDR3 CASRGGENTEAFF.